This T cell receptor beta chain stems from a study of early T cells in non-severe SARS-CoV-2 infection. Study summary: Bulk RNA taken from unsorted whole blood was sequenced, leaving chains unpaired.

The CDR3 totals 16 residues. The germline V gene has CDR1 SGHAT and CDR2 FQNNGV. Deletions cut 4 bases from V and 1 base from J, with 15 bases between. Unique molecular identifiers were attached to individual cDNA molecules. Using its own MiXCR run on the 5' RACE reads, TCRdb lists one record per CDR3 protein. This sample has 43,000 or so distinct CDR3 sequences, with 6% to 8.5% found just once. The sample holds many counts of this clonotype. The target antigen is unknown. General study results and limits: Database matching using VDJdb favored anti-spike CD8 responses, with private and CD4 specificities left missing.

This sequence was found in an adult who was a healthcare worker with PCR-confirmed SARS-CoV-2 infection or an uninfected control (not recorded which). The sequencing input was whole blood. The rearrangement uses TRBV11-2 and TRBJ2-3; D uncertain. As DNA, the CDR3 is TGTGCCAGCAGCTCCCGTGTAGCAACTGGCACAGATACGCAGTATTTT. Protein sequence: CASSSRVATGTDTQYF.